The present entry profiles one T cell receptor (beta chain) with its context. The entry originates in a study of blood T cell repertoires in COVID-19. In the study overall: Acute and convalescent COVID-19 samples came from the United States, Italy and Spain. Sample material is recorded as cDNA or gDNA derived from T cells, B-cell-depleted T cells, or PBMCs.

Source study methods: Counts of nucleated cells, estimated from reference gene primer amplification, were obtained. The assay was immunoSEQ multiplex PCR, and TCRdb's table has in-frame clones only and misses some. D and trimming were read from the DNA, whereas the V and J calls and clone size are those reported in that table. The sample yields some 220,000 clones, approximately 80% seen once. Germline V gene lookup returns CDR1 LNHDA and CDR2 SQIVND (reference sequence). The CDR3 extends over 13 amino acids. The J segment lost 1 base and the V segment lost 9 bases, leaving 4 bases of the junction unmatched.

The specimen was peripheral blood. This TCR was sampled from a human donor in a cohort sampled during active COVID-19. The chain links TRBV19 to TRBJ2-5; 8 nucleotides agree with TRBD1. The CDR3 bases are TGTGCCAGCGGACAGGGCATCCAAGAGACCCAGTACTTC. Residues: CASGQGIQETQYF.